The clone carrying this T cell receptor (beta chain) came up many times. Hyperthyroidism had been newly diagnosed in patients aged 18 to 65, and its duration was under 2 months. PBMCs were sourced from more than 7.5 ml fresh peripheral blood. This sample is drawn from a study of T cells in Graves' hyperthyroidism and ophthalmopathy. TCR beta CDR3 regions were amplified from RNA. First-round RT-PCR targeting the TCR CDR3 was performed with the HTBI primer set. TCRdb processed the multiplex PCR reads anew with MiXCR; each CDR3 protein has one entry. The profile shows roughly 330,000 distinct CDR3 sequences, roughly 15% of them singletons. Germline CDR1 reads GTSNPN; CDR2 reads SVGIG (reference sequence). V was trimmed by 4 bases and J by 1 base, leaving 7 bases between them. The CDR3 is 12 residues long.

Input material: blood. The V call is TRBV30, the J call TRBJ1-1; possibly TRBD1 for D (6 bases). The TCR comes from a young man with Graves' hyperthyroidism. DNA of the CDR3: TGTGCCTGGACGACAGGGAACACTGAAGCTTTCTTT. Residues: CAWTTGNTEAFF.